Listed here are 13 T cell receptor beta chains from one sample, sequenced in a study of prognosis after radiotherapy for stage I lung cancer. From genomic DNA, TCR beta CDR3 was amplified by two-round multiplex PCR. First-round PCR amplification was performed with primers specific to each TRBV and TRBJ gene. From the multiplex PCR reads, TCRdb called clonotypes with MiXCR, one entry per CDR3 protein. The sample records 31,000 or so distinct CDR3 sequences, roughly 52% being singletons. The source material was PBMCs, sampled before or after stereotactic body radiation therapy (not recorded which). These receptors were obtained from a donor over 45 with non-small cell lung cancer.

This clonotype was found many times. This may be a read error, as it is one base from a much larger clone. The missing conserved phenylalanine or tryptophan at the end of this CDR3 makes a read error likely. This chain joins TRBV28 and TRBJ2-6; TRBD2 might be the D (6 bases). The V end lost 4 bases, the J end lost 4 bases, and 17 bases lay between the germline ends. Germline loops: CDR1 MDHEN, CDR2 SYDVKM. There are 17 residues in the CDR3. This chain's CDR3 is CASSSGLYSSGANVLTS. CDR3 nucleotides: TGTGCCAGCAGTTCGGGACTTTACTCGTCCGGGGCCAACGTCCTGACTTCC.

This clonotype appeared many times. The chain has TRBV19 and TRBJ1-1; TRBD1 matches at 7 bases. V lost 5 bases to trimming and J lost 4 bases; unmatched junction nucleotides: 4. CDR3 length equals 13 residues. Germline assignment: CDR1 LNHDA and CDR2 SQIVND (reference sequence). CDR3 coding DNA: TGTGCCAGTAGTCGACAGGGCGGCACTGAAGCTTTCTTT. Translating gives CASSRQGGTEAFF.

As regards this clonotype: This likely stems from a read error, as it lies one base from a far larger clone. The V and J genes are TRBV20-1 and TRBJ2-7; 7 nucleotides match TRBD2. The J call may be in error: the DNA end matches TRBJ2-1 better. CDR1 and CDR2 (germline): DFQATT, SNEGSKA (reference sequence). This CDR3 has 14 amino acids. The CDR3: CSAMGILAVNEQFF. In DNA, the CDR3 is TGCAGTGCTATGGGGATTCTAGCGGTCAATGAGCAGTTCTTC.

The chain carries TRBV19 and TRBJ1-5, with a weak D call TRBD1 (5 bases). The CDR3 is 18 amino acids. Germline V CDR1 and CDR2: LNHDA, SQIVND (reference sequence). The V end was cut by 9 bases, the J end by 0 bases, with 24 bases between. The CDR3 DNA reads TGTGCCAGAAGGGACCTAAGTCGTGGAACTCATAGCAATCAGCCCCAGCATTTT. Translated, it gives CARRDLSRGTHSNQPQHF.

This clonotype is medium-sized within its sample. The chain links TRBV7-2 to TRBJ2-3, with a weak D call TRBD1 (5 bases). Deletions cut 2 bases from V and 5 bases from J, with 5 bases between. Germline-derived CDR1 and CDR2 are SGHTA and FQGNSA. CDR3 size: 12 residues. The CDR3 spells CASSLQGDTQYF. CDR3 nucleotide sequence: TGTGCCAGCAGCTTACAGGGAGATACGCAGTATTTT.

Comments on this clonotype: Only one base separates this from a far larger clonotype, so it likely reflects a read error. The J gene is TRBJ1-6, the V gene TRBV6-8, with 9 bases lining up with TRBD1. Germline V gene lookup returns CDR1 MNHGY and CDR2 SAAAGT. CDR3 length equals 15 residues. The CDR3 DNA sequence: TGTGTCAGCAGACCACAGGGGGCCCAAAATTCACCCCTCCACTTT. This sequence encodes CVSRPQGAQNSPLHF.

The chain joins TRBV11-2 to TRBJ2-7, with D tentatively TRBD2 (6 bases). The CDR3 totals 16 residues. The ends were cut back, 0 bases at V and 7 bases at J, with 19 bases in the middle. The germline gives CDR1 SGHAT, CDR2 FQNNGV. CDR3 nucleotides: TGTGCCAGCAGCTTAGACTCGGCGGGGTGGATTTATGAGCAGTACTTC. Residues: CASSLDSAGWIYEQYF. The variable domain in full, with the rest retrieved from reference TRBV11-2 and TRBJ2-7, is EAGVAQSPRYKIIEKRQSVAFWCNPISGHATLYWYQQILGQGPKLLIQFQNNGVVDDSQLPKDRFSAERLKGVDSTLKIQPAKLEDSAVYLCASSLDSAGWIYEQYFGPGTRLTVT.

The V gene is TRBV10-3, the J gene TRBJ2-3; TRBD1 matches at 10 bases. The V gene end was trimmed by 10 bases and the J gene end by 3 bases; junction bases not matched to a gene: 7. The CDR3 runs 14 residues. CDR1 ENHRY and CDR2 SYGVKD come from the germline V gene. This CDR3 reads CATTGGAATDTQYF. The CDR3, as DNA: TGTGCCACGACAGGGGGCGCCGCGACAGATACGCAGTATTTT.

This clonotype was counted ten times or more. J is TRBJ1-3 and V is TRBV3-1; no firm D call. V lost 3 bases to trimming and J lost 2 bases, with 14 bases between them. This CDR3 has 16 residues. Germline V gene sequence: CDR1 LGHDT, CDR2 YNNKEL (reference sequence). The DNA of the CDR3 is TGTGCCAGCAGCCAGTACGACCGGTCCCCTGGAAACACCATATATTTT. It specifies CASSQYDRSPGNTIYF.

The chain couples TRBV2 to TRBJ2-2; tentatively, D is TRBD1 or TRBD2 (5 bases each). The V gene lost 6 bases and the J gene lost 4 bases, with 12 bases spanning the gap. The CDR3 loop spans 14 amino acids. Germline-derived CDR1 and CDR2 are SNHLY and FYNNEI. The DNA of the CDR3 is TGTGCCAGCAGGATCGGGGCTACCACCGGGGAGCTGTTTTTT. It encodes CASRIGATTGELFF.

With respect to this clonotype: A far larger clone is only one base removed, so a read error is likely. V usage is TRBV7-9 and J usage is TRBJ2-5; D uncertain. Per the germline V gene, CDR1 is SEHNR and CDR2 is FQNEAQ (reference sequence). The V end was cut by 6 bases, the J end by 5 bases, with 19 bases between. This CDR3 comprises 15 residues. The CDR3 region is CASRQSSGVWETQYF. CDR3 sequence (DNA): TGTGCCAGCAGACAATCAAGTGGGGTTTGGGAGACCCAGTACTTC.

The chain links TRBV7-2 to TRBJ1-1, with unresolved D. V lost 4 bases, J lost 4 bases, and 16 bases lay in between. The V gene's germline CDR1 is SGHTA and CDR2 FQGNSA. This CDR3 has 15 residues. The CDR3 nucleotides are TGTGCCAGCAGCTCCTCCCTTAGGGTTGGCACTGAAGCTTTCTTT. Protein: CASSSSLRVGTEAFF.

Note on this clonotype: This likely stems from a read error, as it lies one base from a far larger clone. V usage is TRBV7-8 and J usage is TRBJ2-7; possibly TRBD1 or TRBD2 for D (5 bases each). V lost 1 base, J lost 2 bases, and 9 bases lay in between. CDR1 is SGHVS and CDR2 is FQNEAQ in the germline V gene. The CDR3 is 14 amino acids. The CDR3 bases are TGTGCCAGCAGCTTAGGCCGGGACGCCTACGAGCAGTACTTC. Its translation is CASSLGRDAYEQYF.